The rows below give T cell receptor beta chains drawn from one sample of a study of CD8 T cells in Susac syndrome. TCRdb called the immunoSEQ multiplex PCR reads again in MiXCR, with one record for every CDR3 protein. The table shows roughly 150,000 distinct CDR3 sequences, with under 97% occurring only once. Specimen: CD4+ T cells from PBMCs. Source of these receptors: a human donor with Susac syndrome. CDR3s include the opening cysteine and the closing phenylalanine or tryptophan. D genes are given only for firm matches. Clone size is shown for a subset of rows, as once, few, many or a class of expanded clone.

clone size,J gene,D gene,V gene,CDR3 protein,CDR3 DNA
.,TRBJ2-7,.,TRBV4-2,CASSQRSAMSSYEQYF,TGTGCCAGCAGCCAACGATCGGCGATGAGCTCCTACGAGCAGTACTTC
.,TRBJ2-1,.,TRBV24-1,CATSESGRSSYNEQFF,TGTGCCACCAGTGAATCAGGGCGGAGCTCCTACAATGAGCAGTTCTTC
.,TRBJ2-1,.,TRBV29-1,CSVGGTYNEQFF,TGCAGCGTCGGGGGAACCTACAATGAGCAGTTCTTC
.,TRBJ1-5,TRBD1,TRBV28,CASSANFRDRKRYSNQPQHF,TGTGCCAGCAGTGCAAACTTTAGGGACAGAAAAAGATATAGCAATCAGCCCCAGCATTTT
.,TRBJ2-7,.,TRBV2,CASTLRSEQYF,TGTGCCAGCACCCTACGGTCCGAGCAGTACTTC
.,TRBJ2-1,.,TRBV7-9,CASKVGERYNEQFF,TGTGCCAGCAAGGTGGGGGAGCGATACAATGAGCAGTTCTTC
.,TRBJ1-5,.,TRBV7-2,CASSLEPRSNQPQHF,TGTGCCAGCAGCTTAGAGCCTAGGAGCAATCAGCCCCAGCATTTT
.,TRBJ1-1,.,TRBV19,CASGKMNTEAFF,TGTGCCAGCGGAAAAATGAACACTGAAGCTTTCTTT
.,TRBJ1-2,.,TRBV25-1,CASSGDTYYGYTF,TGTGCCAGCAGTGGGGACACTTACTATGGCTACACCTTC
.,TRBJ1-1,.,TRBV7-3,CASSLRVGGNTEAFF,TGTGCCAGCAGCTTAAGGGTAGGGGGGAACACTGAAGCTTTCTTT
.,TRBJ2-1,TRBD2,TRBV20-1,CSAPPLGGPAWQFF,TGCAGTGCTCCCCCTCTGGGAGGGCCAGCTTGGCAGTTCTTC
.,TRBJ1-2,.,TRBV5-6,CASSLHPGDPGYTF,TGTGCCAGCAGCTTGCATCCAGGGGATCCTGGCTACACCTTC
.,TRBJ2-7,.,TRBV5-4,CASSLAAEQYF,TGTGCCAGCAGCTTGGCAGCCGAGCAGTACTTC
.,TRBJ2-3,.,TRBV5-6,CASSLGLPTDTQYF,TGTGCCAGCAGCTTGGGACTACCCACAGATACGCAGTATTTT
.,TRBJ1-2,.,TRBV20-1,CSARDFNYGYTF,TGCAGTGCTAGGGATTTCAACTATGGCTACACCTTC
.,TRBJ1-1,.,TRBV1,CTSGSRREVENTEAFF,TGCACCAGCGGTAGTCGCAGGGAGGTGGAGAACACTGAAGCTTTCTTT
few,TRBJ2-3,.,TRBV29-1,CSVSDGSDTQYF,TGCAGCGTTTCGGACGGATCAGATACGCAGTATTTT
.,TRBJ1-2,.,TRBV29-1,CSVGGGFYGYTF,TGCAGCGTTGGGGGCGGGTTCTATGGCTACACCTTC
once,TRBJ1-1,.,TRBV3-1,CASSQVGSNTEAFF,TGTGCCAGCAGCCAAGTTGGATCGAACACTGAAGCTTTCTTT
once,TRBJ2-7,TRBD1,TRBV9,CASSRGQGRGDYEQYF,TGTGCCAGCTCACGTGGACAGGGCCGAGGAGACTACGAGCAGTACTTC
.,TRBJ2-7,TRBD1,TRBV20-1,CSARDPVQGADYEQYF,TGCAGTGCTAGAGATCCCGTACAGGGGGCGGACTACGAGCAGTACTTC
.,TRBJ2-7,.,TRBV4-1,CASSQEMAPATWEQYF,TGCGCCAGCAGCCAAGAAATGGCGCCAGCCACTTGGGAGCAGTACTTC
.,TRBJ1-1,.,TRBV23-1,CAGSQPGGFLMNTEAFF,TGCGCCGGCAGTCAACCGGGGGGCTTCCTCATGAACACTGAAGCTTTCTTT
once,TRBJ2-5,.,TRBV7-9,CASSPQGLRETQYF,TGTGCCAGCAGCCCACAGGGACTTAGGGAGACCCAGTACTTC
.,TRBJ2-1,TRBD1,TRBV20-1,CSASRPQGGNEQFF,TGCAGTGCTTCCCGCCCACAGGGGGGCAATGAGCAGTTCTTC
.,TRBJ1-1,.,TRBV6-5,CASSESYSGTEAFF,TGTGCCAGCAGTGAGTCCTACTCCGGGACTGAAGCTTTCTTT
.,TRBJ2-1,TRBD2,TRBV3-1,CASSQLAGSYNEQFF,TGTGCCAGCAGCCAATTAGCGGGGTCCTACAATGAGCAGTTCTTC
.,TRBJ2-1,TRBD2,TRBV5-4,CASSLSGRGSYNEQFF,TGTGCCAGCAGCTTAAGCGGGAGAGGCTCGTACAATGAGCAGTTCTTC
.,TRBJ1-5,.,TRBV6-5,CASSEAAGAQPQHF,TGTGCCAGTTCAGAAGCGGCAGGGGCTCAGCCCCAGCATTTT
.,TRBJ1-2,.,TRBV7-9,CASSTLGDEAGGYTF,TGTGCCAGCAGCACCTTGGGGGACGAGGCAGGCGGCTACACCTTC
.,TRBJ2-3,TRBD2,TRBV20-1,CSAPGGIRTTDTQYF,TGCAGTGCCCCGGGGGGGATACGGACCACAGATACGCAGTATTTT
.,TRBJ1-3,.,TRBV5-1,CASSWDGRSGNTIYF,TGCGCCAGCAGCTGGGACGGTCGCTCTGGAAACACCATATATTTT